These T cell receptor beta chains were read from a single sample in a study of shared clonotypes between healthy human individuals. Libraries were prepared by immunoSEQ multiplex PCR; TCRdb keeps only in-frame clonotypes and omits some of them. The sample has about 2.4 million clones; 80% to 95% are singletons. Sequenced input: naive CD4+ T cells from PBMCs. The receptors derive from a man aged 18-30 years in good health. Some clones in this sample may be carry-over from other donors' samples. CDR3s include the opening cysteine and the closing phenylalanine or tryptophan. The D gene is left open where the match is weak. The size field is filled for only some rows; it gives once, few, many or a size class.

clone_size	d_call	j_call	v_call	cdr3_nt	cdr3_aa
-	-	TRBJ1-3	TRBV10-3	TGTGCCATCAAGGGCTACTCTGGAAACACCATATATTTT	CAIKGYSGNTIYF
-	TRBD2	TRBJ2-7	TRBV27	TGTGCCAGCAGTTTTAGGCGGGAGAGATTCTACGAGCAGTACTTC	CASSFRRERFYEQYF
-	TRBD1	TRBJ2-1	TRBV6-4	TGTGCCAGCAGTAGAACGGGACAGGGTTATGATGAGCAGTTCTTC	CASSRTGQGYDEQFF
-	TRBD1	TRBJ1-6	TRBV7-9	TGTGCCAGCAGCTTCGACAGGGGCCCAAATTCACCCCTCCACTTT	CASSFDRGPNSPLHF
-	TRBD1	TRBJ2-2	TRBV4-1	TGCGCCAGCAGCCAAGAAGGGACAGGGGTCCACGGGGAGCTGTTTTTT	CASSQEGTGVHGELFF
-	-	TRBJ2-7	TRBV11-2	TGTGCCAGCAGCGCTACAGGGTACGAGCAGTACTTC	CASSATGYEQYF
-	-	TRBJ1-1	TRBV6-5	TGTGCCAGCGGGCGAACTGAAGCTTTCTTT	CASGRTEAFF
-	TRBD2	TRBJ2-1	TRBV7-9	TGTGCCAGCAGGGACTCAGCGGGGGCATACAATGAGCAGTTCTTC	CASRDSAGAYNEQFF
-	-	TRBJ2-1	TRBV5-8	TGTGCCAGCAGCTACAGGACTACCTCGGGCAATGAGCAGTTCTTC	CASSYRTTSGNEQFF
-	TRBD2	TRBJ2-7	TRBV6-6	TGTGCCAGCAGCAAAATACCGGTTGGGGACTACTACGAGCAGTACTTC	CASSKIPVGDYYEQYF
-	-	TRBJ1-3	TRBV30	TGTGCCGGAAAAAACCAGAGCTCTGGAAACACCATATATTTT	CAGKNQSSGNTIYF
-	-	TRBJ2-5	TRBV5-6	TGTGCCAGCAGCTCTATGAGGACTACTGGTGAGACCCAGTACTTC	CASSSMRTTGETQYF
few	TRBD1	TRBJ1-1	TRBV29-1	TGCAGCGTTGAACGGGTAGGGGGCAGGAACACTGAAGCTTTCTTT	CSVERVGGRNTEAFF
-	TRBD1	TRBJ1-2	TRBV27	TGTGCCAGCAAGAGGGCAGGGGGCACAACGGGCTACACCTTC	CASKRAGGTTGYTF
-	-	TRBJ1-3	TRBV14	TGTGCCAGCAGCCACCCCGGGACCACCTCTGGAAACACCATATATTTT	CASSHPGTTSGNTIYF
-	-	TRBJ2-7	TRBV27	TGTGCCAGCAGTGCCGAAACAGGGACCGAGCAGTACTTC	CASSAETGTEQYF
-	-	TRBJ1-1	TRBV28	TGTGCCAGCAGTCGCACTGAAGCTTTCTTT	CASSRTEAFF
once	-	TRBJ2-5	TRBV7-2	TGTGCCAGCAGCTTAGTAACTGCTAGCTCGCGGGAGACCCAGTACTTC	CASSLVTASSRETQYF
-	-	TRBJ1-2	TRBV29-1	TGCAGCGTTGCCCCTGCTAACTATGGCTACACCTTC	CSVAPANYGYTF
-	-	TRBJ1-1	TRBV5-1	TGCGCCAGCAGCATAGGGACGGGGAACACTGAAGCTTTCTTT	CASSIGTGNTEAFF
few	-	TRBJ1-1	TRBV30	TGTGCCTGGAGTGTACCGGATGTGGCTTTCTTT	CAWSVPDVAFF
-	TRBD1	TRBJ2-2	TRBV6-4	TGTGCCAGCAGTGAAGGGACAGAAATCGGGGAGCTGTTTTTT	CASSEGTEIGELFF
-	-	TRBJ1-5	TRBV28	TGTGCCAGCAGTTTAGAGCGTAGGGTTGGGGGTCAGCCCCAGCATTTT	CASSLERRVGGQPQHF
once	-	TRBJ2-1	TRBV18	TGTGCCAGCTCACCACCCAGCGTCGACAATGAGCAGTTCTTC	CASSPPSVDNEQFF
once	-	TRBJ1-5	TRBV5-1	TGCGCCAGCAGCTTGGGGGGAGATCAGCCCCAGCATTTT	CASSLGGDQPQHF
-	-	TRBJ1-2	TRBV27	TGTGCCAGCAGTTTATCTACGCTAAGCGGCTACACCTTC	CASSLSTLSGYTF
-	-	TRBJ2-7	TRBV27	TGTGCCAGCAGTTTAAGACAGGATGTCTCCTACGAGCAGTACTTC	CASSLRQDVSYEQYF
-	TRBD1	TRBJ2-2	TRBV30	TGTGCCTTCGGACAGGGGAACACCGGGGAGCTGTTTTTT	CAFGQGNTGELFF
-	TRBD2	TRBJ2-5	TRBV30	TGTGCCTGTTCTTTGACTAGCGGGATAGGGGAGACCCAGTACTTC	CACSLTSGIGETQYF
-	-	TRBJ2-7	TRBV7-2	TGTGCCAGCAGCCCAAAGAGCTCCTACGAGCAGTACTTC	CASSPKSSYEQYF
-	-	TRBJ1-3	TRBV6-5	TGTGCCAGCAGTTACGACGGTGGAAACACCATATATTTT	CASSYDGGNTIYF
once	TRBD1	TRBJ2-5	TRBV29-1	TGCAGCGTTGAAACAGGGGGAACGACCCAGTACTTC	CSVETGGTTQYF
-	-	TRBJ2-1	TRBV5-4	TGTGCCAGCAGGCGGGCAGGGGTCAATGAGCAGTTCTTC	CASRRAGVNEQFF
-	-	TRBJ1-1	TRBV28	TGTGCCAGCAGATGGGGATCTGTCGCGAACACTGAAGCTTTCTTT	CASRWGSVANTEAFF
-	TRBD1	TRBJ2-1	TRBV4-2	TGTGCCAGCAGCGAAACCGGGACAGGGAGCGGCAATGAGCAGTTCTTC	CASSETGTGSGNEQFF
-	-	TRBJ2-3	TRBV7-2	TGTGCCAGCAGCTTAACAGGAGAAGTCAGAGATACGCAGTATTTT	CASSLTGEVRDTQYF
-	-	TRBJ2-4	TRBV5-6	TGTGCCAGCAGCTTACCTGAACGTGGGAACATTCAGTACTTC	CASSLPERGNIQYF
-	TRBD1	TRBJ1-3	TRBV5-1	TGCGCCAGCAGGCTCACAGGGGACGGAAACACCATATATTTT	CASRLTGDGNTIYF
once	-	TRBJ2-7	TRBV18	TGTGCCAGCTCACCACCGGTGGCCCAAGAAAGCGAGCAGTACTTC	CASSPPVAQESEQYF
-	TRBD2	TRBJ2-3	TRBV14	TGTGCCAGCAGCCGGACTAGCGGGAACACGCAGTATTTT	CASSRTSGNTQYF
-	TRBD1	TRBJ2-2	TRBV5-4	TGTGCCAGCAGCATCCGGGACAGGGGAAACACCGGGGAGCTGTTTTTT	CASSIRDRGNTGELFF
few	-	TRBJ1-2	TRBV30	TGTGCCTGGAGCATTTTGGGGTGGGAACGCTACACCTTC	CAWSILGWERYTF
-	-	TRBJ2-6	TRBV29-1	TGCAGCGTCGTCTCTGGGGCCAACGTCCTGACTTTC	CSVVSGANVLTF
-	-	TRBJ1-3	TRBV5-1	TGCGCCAGCAGCTTGGGCGCGACTGGAAACACCATATATTTT	CASSLGATGNTIYF
-	TRBD2	TRBJ2-1	TRBV5-4	TGTGCCAGCAGTAAGGGGGGGACTAGCGACTACAATGAGCAGTTCTTC	CASSKGGTSDYNEQFF